Detailed here is one TCR beta chain. The antigen is unknown. TCRdb passed the 5' RACE reads through MiXCR, listing each CDR3 protein once. The sample contains under 250,000 distinct CDR3 sequences, approximately 30% of which appear only once. The CDR3 has 16 amino acids. From germline, CDR1 is KGHSH and CDR2 LQKENI. J gave up 6 bases and V 6 bases, and 16 bases lay outside the gene matches. This entry is derived from a study of CD8 T cells in ankylosing spondylitis. Whole-study results and caveats: Matched ankylosing spondylitis synovial fluid reportedly showed significant enrichment of disease-linked clones.

The V call is TRBV18, the J call TRBJ1-2; 7 bases align to TRBD1. The TCR was taken from a male donor with ankylosing spondylitis or in good health (not recorded which). Sequenced input: blood, either unsorted or a sorted T cell fraction (not recorded which). CDR3 sequence reads: CASSDQRSVTGDGYTF. For the CDR3, the DNA is TGTGCCAGCTCCGACCAACGGTCGGTCACAGGGGATGGCTACACCTTC. The variable domain in full, completed from reference TRBV18 and TRBJ1-2, reads NAGVMQNPRHLVRRRGQEARLRCSPMKGHSHVYWYRQLPEEGLKFMVYLQKENIIDESGMPKERFSAEFPKEGPSILRIQQVVRGDSAAYFCASSDQRSVTGDGYTFGSGTRLTVV.